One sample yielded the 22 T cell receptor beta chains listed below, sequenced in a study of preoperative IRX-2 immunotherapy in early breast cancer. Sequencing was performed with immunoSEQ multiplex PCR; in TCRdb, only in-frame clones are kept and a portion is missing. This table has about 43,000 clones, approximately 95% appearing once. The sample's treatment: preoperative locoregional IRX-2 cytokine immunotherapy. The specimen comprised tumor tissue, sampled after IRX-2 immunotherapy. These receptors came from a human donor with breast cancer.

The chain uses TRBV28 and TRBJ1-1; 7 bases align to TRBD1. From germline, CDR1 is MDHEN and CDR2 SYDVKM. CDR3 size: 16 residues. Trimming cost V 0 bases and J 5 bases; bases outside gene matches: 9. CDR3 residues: CASSLWYDRVRTEAFF. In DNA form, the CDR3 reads TGTGCCAGCAGTTTATGGTACGACAGGGTGAGGACTGAAGCTTTCTTT.

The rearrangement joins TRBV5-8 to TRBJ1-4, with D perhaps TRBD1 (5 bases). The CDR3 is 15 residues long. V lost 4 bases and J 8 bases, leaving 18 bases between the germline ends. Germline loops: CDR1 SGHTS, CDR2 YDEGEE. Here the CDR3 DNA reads TGTGCCAGCAGCCCGGGGCGGGCCACAAAGGAAAAACTGTTTTTT. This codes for CASSPGRATKEKLFF.

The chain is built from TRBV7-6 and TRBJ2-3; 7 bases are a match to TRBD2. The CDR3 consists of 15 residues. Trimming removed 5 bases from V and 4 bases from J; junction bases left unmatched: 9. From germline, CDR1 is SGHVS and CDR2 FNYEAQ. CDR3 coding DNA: TGTGCCAGCAGCCCACGGCGGGAGTTCCCAGATACGCAGTATTTT. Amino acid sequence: CASSPRREFPDTQYF.

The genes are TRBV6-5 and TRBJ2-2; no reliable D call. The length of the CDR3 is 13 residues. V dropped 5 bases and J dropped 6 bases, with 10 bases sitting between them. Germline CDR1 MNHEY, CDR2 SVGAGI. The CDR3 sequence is CASSPTFSGELFF. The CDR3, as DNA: TGTGCCAGCAGTCCGACTTTTTCCGGGGAGCTGTTTTTT.

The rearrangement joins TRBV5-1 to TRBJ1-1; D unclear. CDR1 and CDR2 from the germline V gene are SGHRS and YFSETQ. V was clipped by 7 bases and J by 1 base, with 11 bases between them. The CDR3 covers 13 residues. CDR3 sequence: CASGQQWNTEAFF. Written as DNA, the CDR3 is TGCGCCAGCGGCCAACAGTGGAACACTGAAGCTTTCTTT.

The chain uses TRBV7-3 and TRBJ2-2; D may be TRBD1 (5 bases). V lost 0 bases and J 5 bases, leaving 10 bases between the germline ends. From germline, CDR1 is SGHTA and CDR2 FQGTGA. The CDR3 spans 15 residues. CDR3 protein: CASSLTGATTGELFF. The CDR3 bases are TGTGCCAGCAGCTTAACTGGGGCAACGACCGGGGAGCTGTTTTTT.

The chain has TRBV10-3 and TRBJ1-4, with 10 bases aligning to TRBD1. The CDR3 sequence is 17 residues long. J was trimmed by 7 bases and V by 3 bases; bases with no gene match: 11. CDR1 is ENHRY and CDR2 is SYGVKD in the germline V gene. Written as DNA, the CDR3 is TGTGCCATCAGTGACCTCCGACAGGGGGCTGATCGTGAAAAACTGTTTTTT. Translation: CAISDLRQGADREKLFF.

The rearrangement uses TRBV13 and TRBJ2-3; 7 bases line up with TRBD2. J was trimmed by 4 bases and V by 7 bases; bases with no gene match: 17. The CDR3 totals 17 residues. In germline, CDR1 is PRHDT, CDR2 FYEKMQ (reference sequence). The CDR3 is CASNLGEGLAESDTQYF. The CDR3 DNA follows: TGTGCCAGCAACCTAGGCGAGGGGCTAGCGGAATCAGATACGCAGTATTTT.

The CDR3 region has the DNA TGTGCCAGCAGTCCCGGACAGGGGGAGGCCAGCACAGATACGCAGTATTTT. Protein product: CASSPGQGEASTDTQYF. This chain links TRBV2 with TRBJ2-3; 10 bases align to TRBD1. With 5 bases clipped from V and 0 bases from J, the junction kept 8 bases outside the gene matches. This CDR3 is 17 amino acids long. Germline CDR1 reads SNHLY; CDR2 reads FYNNEI.

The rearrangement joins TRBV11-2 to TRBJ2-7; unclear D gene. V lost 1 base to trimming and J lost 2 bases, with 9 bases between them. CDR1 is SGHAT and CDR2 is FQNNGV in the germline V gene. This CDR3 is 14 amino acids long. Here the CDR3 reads CASSLGVRAYEQYF. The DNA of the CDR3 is TGTGCCAGCAGCTTAGGCGTCAGAGCCTACGAGCAGTACTTC. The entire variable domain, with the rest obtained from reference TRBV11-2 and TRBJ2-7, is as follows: EAGVAQSPRYKIIEKRQSVAFWCNPISGHATLYWYQQILGQGPKLLIQFQNNGVVDDSQLPKDRFSAERLKGVDSTLKIQPAKLEDSAVYLCASSLGVRAYEQYFGPGTRLTVT.

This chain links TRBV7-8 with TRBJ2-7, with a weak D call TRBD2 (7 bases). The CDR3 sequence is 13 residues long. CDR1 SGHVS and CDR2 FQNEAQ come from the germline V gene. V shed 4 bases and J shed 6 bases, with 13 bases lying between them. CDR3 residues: CASSSGGKGEQYF. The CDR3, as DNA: TGTGCCAGCAGCTCGGGGGGCAAGGGCGAGCAGTACTTC.

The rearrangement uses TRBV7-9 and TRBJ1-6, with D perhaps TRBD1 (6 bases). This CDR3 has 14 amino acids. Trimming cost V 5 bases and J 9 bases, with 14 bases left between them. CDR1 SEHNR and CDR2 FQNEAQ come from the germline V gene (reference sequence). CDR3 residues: CASSKRGDGSPLHF. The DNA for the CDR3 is TGTGCCAGCAGCAAAAGGGGGGATGGTTCACCCCTCCACTTT.

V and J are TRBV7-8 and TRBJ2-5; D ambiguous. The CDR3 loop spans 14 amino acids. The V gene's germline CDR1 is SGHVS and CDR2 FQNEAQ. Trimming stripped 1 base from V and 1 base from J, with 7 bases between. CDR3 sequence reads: CASSLGRIQETQYF. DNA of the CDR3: TGTGCCAGCAGCTTAGGGCGGATCCAAGAGACCCAGTACTTC.

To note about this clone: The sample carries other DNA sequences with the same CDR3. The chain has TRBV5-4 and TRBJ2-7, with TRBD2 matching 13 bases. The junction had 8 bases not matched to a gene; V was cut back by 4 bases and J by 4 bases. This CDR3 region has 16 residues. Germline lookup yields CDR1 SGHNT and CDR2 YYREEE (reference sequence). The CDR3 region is CASSPRTSGSSYEQYF. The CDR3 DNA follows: TGTGCCAGCAGCCCGAGGACTAGCGGGAGTTCGTACGAGCAGTACTTC.

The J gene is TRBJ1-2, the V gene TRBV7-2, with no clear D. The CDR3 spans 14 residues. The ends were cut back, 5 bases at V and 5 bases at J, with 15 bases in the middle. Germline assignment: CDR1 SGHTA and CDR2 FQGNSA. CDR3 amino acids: CASSRGPTAYGYTF. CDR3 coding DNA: TGTGCCAGCAGCAGAGGGCCGACGGCGTATGGCTACACCTTC.

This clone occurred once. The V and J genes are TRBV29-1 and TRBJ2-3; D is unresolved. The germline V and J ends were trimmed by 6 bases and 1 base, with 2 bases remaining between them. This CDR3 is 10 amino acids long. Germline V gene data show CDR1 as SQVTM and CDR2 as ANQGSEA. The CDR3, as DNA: TGCAGCGTAGGCACAGATACGCAGTATTTT. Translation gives CSVGTDTQYF.

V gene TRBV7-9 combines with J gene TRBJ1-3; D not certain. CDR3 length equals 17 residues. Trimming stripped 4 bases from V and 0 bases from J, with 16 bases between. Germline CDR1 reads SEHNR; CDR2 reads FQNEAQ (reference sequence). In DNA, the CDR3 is TGTGCCAGCAGCTCACCTAGGGCGGACTCCTCTGGAAACACCATATATTTT. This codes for CASSSPRADSSGNTIYF.

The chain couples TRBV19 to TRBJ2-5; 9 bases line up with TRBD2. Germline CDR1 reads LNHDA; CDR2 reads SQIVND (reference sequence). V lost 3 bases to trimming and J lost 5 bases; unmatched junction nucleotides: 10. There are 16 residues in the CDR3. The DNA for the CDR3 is TGTGCCAGTAGTATGCCGGGCGGGAGGGCCGGGGAGACCCAGTACTTC. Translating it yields CASSMPGGRAGETQYF.

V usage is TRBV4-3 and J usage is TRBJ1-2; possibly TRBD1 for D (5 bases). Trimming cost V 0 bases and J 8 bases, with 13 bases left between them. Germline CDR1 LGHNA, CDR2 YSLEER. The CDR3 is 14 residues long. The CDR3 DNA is TGCGCCAGCAGCCAAGAGGCGGGGACCCTGGGCTACACCTTC. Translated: CASSQEAGTLGYTF.

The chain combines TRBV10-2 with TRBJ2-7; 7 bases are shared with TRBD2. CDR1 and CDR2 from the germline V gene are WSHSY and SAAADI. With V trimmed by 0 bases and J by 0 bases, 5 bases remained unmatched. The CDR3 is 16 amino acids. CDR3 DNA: TGCGCCAGCAGTGAGTCGTGGGGGGGAGCCTCCTACGAGCAGTACTTC. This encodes CASSESWGGASYEQYF.

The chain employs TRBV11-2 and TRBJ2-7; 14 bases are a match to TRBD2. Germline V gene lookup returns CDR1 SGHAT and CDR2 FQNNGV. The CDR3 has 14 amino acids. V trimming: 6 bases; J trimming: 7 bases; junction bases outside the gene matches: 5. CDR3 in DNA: TGTGCCAGCAGGGGGACTAGCGGGAGTCTGGAGCAGTACTTC. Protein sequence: CASRGTSGSLEQYF.

CDR3 in DNA: TGTGCCAGCAGTTTAACCTGGGCGGAAGGCCTGACGCAGGACGAGCAGTACTTC. Translated: CASSLTWAEGLTQDEQYF. The genes are TRBV27 and TRBJ2-7, with D unresolved. The V gene's germline CDR1 is MNHEY and CDR2 SMNVEV (reference sequence). The CDR3 has 18 residues. V lost 2 bases to trimming and J lost 5 bases, with 25 bases between them.